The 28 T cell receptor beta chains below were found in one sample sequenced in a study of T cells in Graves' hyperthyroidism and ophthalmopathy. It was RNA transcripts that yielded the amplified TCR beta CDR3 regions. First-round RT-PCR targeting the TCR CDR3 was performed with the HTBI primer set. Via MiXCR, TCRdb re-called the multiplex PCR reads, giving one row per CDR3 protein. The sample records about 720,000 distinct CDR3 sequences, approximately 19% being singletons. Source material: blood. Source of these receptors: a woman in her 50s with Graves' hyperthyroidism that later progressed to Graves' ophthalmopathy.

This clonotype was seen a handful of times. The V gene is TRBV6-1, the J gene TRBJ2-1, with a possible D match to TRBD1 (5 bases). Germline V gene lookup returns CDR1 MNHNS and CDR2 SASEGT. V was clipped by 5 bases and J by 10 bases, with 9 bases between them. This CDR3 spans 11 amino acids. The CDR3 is CASSRGREQFF. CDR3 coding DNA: TGTGCCAGCAGTAGGGGTCGGGAGCAGTTCTTC.

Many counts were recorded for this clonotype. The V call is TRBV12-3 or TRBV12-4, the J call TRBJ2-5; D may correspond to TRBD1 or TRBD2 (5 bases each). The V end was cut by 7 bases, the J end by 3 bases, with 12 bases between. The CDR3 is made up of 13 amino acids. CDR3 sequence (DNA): TGTGCCAGCACCTCTTGGGGGAAAGAGACCCAGTACTTC. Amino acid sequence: CASTSWGKETQYF.

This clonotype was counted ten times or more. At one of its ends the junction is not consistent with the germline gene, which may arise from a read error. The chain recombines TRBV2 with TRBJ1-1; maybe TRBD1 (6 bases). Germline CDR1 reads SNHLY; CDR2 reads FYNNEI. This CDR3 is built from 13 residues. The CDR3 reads CASGDRINTEAFF. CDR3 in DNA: TGTGCCAGCGGTGACAGGATAAACACTGAAGCTTTCTTT.

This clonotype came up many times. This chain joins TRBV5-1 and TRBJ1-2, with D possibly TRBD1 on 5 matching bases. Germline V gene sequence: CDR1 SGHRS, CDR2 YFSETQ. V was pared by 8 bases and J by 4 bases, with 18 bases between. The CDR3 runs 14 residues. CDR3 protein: CASPRGNRTYGYTF. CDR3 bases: TGCGCCAGTCCCCGGGGGAACAGGACCTATGGCTACACCTTC.

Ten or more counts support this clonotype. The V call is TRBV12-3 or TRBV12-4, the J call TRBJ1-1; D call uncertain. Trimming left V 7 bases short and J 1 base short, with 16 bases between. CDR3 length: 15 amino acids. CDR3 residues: CASNGYSGENTEAFF. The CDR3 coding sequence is TGTGCCAGCAACGGGTACTCTGGAGAGAACACTGAAGCTTTCTTT.

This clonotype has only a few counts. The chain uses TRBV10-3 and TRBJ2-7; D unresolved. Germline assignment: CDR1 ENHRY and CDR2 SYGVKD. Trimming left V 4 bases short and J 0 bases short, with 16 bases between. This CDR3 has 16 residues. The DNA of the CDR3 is TGTGCCATCAGTGCCTTAGAGAATCCCTCCTCCTACGAGCAGTACTTC. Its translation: CAISALENPSSYEQYF.

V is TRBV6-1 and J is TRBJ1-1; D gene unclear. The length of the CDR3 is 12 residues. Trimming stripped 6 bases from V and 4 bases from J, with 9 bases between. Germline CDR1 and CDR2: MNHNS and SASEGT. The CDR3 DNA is TGTGCCAGCAGAGTCTGGGTCACTGAAGCTTTCTTT. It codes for CASRVWVTEAFF.

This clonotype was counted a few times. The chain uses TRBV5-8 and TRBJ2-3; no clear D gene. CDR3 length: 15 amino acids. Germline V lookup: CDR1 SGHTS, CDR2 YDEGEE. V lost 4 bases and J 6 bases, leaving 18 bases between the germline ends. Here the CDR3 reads CASSSRAWDVDTQYF. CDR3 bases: TGTGCCAGCAGCAGCCGGGCCTGGGATGTGGATACGCAGTATTTT.

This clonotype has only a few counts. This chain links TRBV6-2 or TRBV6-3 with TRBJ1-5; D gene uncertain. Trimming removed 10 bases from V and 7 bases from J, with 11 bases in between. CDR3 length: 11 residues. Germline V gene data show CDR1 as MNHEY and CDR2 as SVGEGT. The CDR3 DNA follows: TGTGCCACCCCGCTGGACCAGCCCCAGCATTTT. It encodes CATPLDQPQHF.

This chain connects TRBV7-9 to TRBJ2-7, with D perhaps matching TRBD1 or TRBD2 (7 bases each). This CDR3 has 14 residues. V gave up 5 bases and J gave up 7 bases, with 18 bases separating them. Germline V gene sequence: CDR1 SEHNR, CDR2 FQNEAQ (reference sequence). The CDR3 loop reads CASSPDSQGGEQYF. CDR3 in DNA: TGTGCCAGCAGCCCGGACAGCCAGGGGGGGGAGCAGTACTTC.

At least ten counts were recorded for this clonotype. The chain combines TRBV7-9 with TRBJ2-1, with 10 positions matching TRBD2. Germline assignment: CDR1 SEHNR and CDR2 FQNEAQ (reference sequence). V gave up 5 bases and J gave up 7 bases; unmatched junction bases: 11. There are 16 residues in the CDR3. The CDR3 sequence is CASSPLSGGVMNEQFF. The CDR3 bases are TGTGCCAGCAGCCCCTTAAGCGGGGGGGTCATGAATGAGCAGTTCTTC.

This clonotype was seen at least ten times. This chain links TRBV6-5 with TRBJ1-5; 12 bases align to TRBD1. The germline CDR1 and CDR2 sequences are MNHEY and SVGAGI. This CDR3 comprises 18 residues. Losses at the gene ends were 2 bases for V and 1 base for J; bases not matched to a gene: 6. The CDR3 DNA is TGTGCCAGCAGTTACATCTACGGGACAGGGGGCAGCAATCAGCCCCAGCATTTT. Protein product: CASSYIYGTGGSNQPQHF.

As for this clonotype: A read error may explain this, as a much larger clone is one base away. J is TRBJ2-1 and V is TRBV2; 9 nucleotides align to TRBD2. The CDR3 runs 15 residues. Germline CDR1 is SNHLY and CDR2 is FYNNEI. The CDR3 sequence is CASGEELAGYNEQFF. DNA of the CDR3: TGTGCCAGCGGTGAGGAGCTAGCGGGGTACAATGAGCAGTTCTTC.

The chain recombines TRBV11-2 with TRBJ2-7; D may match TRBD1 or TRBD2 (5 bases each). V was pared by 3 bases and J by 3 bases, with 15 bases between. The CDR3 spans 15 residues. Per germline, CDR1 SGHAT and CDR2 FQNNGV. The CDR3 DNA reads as TGTGCCAGCAGCTTGGAACCCCGGGACGGCTACGAGCAGTACTTC. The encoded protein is CASSLEPRDGYEQYF. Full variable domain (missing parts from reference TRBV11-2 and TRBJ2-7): EAGVAQSPRYKIIEKRQSVAFWCNPISGHATLYWYQQILGQGPKLLIQFQNNGVVDDSQLPKDRFSAERLKGVDSTLKIQPAKLEDSAVYLCASSLEPRDGYEQYFGPGTRLTVT.

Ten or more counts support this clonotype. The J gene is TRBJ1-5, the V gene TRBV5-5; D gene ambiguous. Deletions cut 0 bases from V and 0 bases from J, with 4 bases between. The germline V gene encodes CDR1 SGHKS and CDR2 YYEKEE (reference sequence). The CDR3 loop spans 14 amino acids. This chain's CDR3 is CASSLGFSNQPQHF. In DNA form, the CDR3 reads TGTGCCAGCAGCTTGGGGTTTAGCAATCAGCCCCAGCATTTT.

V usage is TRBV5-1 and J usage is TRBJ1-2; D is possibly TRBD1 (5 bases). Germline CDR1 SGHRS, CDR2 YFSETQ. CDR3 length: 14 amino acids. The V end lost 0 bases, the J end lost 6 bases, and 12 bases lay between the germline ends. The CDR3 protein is CASSLAVTGHGYTF. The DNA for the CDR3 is TGCGCCAGCAGCTTGGCCGTAACGGGGCATGGCTACACCTTC.

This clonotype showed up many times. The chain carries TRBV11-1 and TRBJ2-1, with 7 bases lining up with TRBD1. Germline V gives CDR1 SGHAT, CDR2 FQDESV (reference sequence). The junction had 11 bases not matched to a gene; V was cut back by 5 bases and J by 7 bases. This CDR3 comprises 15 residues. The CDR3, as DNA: TGTGCCAGCAGCGCCTATCCTCAACAGGGGAATGAGCAGTTCTTC. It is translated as CASSAYPQQGNEQFF.

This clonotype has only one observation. The CDR3 protein is CASSLPGTGFEKLFF. CDR3 coding DNA: TGCGCCAGCAGCCTCCCCGGGACAGGGTTTGAAAAACTGTTTTTT. V is TRBV5-1 and J is TRBJ1-4; 9 bases align to TRBD1. The J segment lost 7 bases and the V segment lost 4 bases, leaving 8 bases of the junction unmatched. The CDR3 runs 15 residues. Looked up from germline, CDR1 is SGHRS and CDR2 is YFSETQ.

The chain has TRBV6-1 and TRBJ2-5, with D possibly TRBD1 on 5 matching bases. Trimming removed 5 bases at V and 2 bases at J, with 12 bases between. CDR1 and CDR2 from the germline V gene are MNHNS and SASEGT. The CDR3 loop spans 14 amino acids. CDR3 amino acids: CASSPTRTQETQYF. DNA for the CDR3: TGTGCCAGCAGTCCTACCCGGACACAAGAGACCCAGTACTTC.

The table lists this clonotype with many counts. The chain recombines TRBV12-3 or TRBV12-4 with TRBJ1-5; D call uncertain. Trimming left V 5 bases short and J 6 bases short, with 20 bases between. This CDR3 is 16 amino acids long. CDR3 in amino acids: CASSPSYVADSQPQHF. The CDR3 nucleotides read TGTGCCAGCAGTCCGTCCTATGTTGCTGATAGTCAGCCCCAGCATTTT.

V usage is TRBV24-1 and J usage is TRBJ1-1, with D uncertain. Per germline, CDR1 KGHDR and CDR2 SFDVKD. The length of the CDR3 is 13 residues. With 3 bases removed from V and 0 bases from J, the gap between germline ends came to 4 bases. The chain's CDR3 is CATSDGLNTEAFF. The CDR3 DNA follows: TGTGCCACCAGTGATGGGCTGAACACTGAAGCTTTCTTT.

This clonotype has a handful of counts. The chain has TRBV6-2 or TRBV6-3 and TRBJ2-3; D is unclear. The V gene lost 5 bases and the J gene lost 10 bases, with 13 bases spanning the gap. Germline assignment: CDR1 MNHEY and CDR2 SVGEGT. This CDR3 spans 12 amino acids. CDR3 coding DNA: TGTGCCAGCAGTGTCTCAGGAAAGGCGCAGTATTTT. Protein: CASSVSGKAQYF.

CDR3 sequence (DNA): TGTGCCAGCAAGGCAGGGAGCACTGAAGCTTTCTTT. This gives the protein CASKAGSTEAFF. The chain uses TRBV27 and TRBJ1-1; weak D call: TRBD1 (5 bases). Germline CDR1 and CDR2: MNHEY and SMNVEV (reference sequence). The CDR3 totals 12 residues. Between the trimmed V and J ends, which lost 7 bases and 4 bases, there was a span of 10 bases.

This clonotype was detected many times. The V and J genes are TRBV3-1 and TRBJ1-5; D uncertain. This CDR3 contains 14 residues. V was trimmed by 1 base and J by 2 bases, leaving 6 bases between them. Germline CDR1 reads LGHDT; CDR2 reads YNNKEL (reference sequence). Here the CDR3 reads CASSQGRGNQPQHF. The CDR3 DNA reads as TGTGCCAGCAGCCAAGGTCGGGGCAATCAGCCCCAGCATTTT.

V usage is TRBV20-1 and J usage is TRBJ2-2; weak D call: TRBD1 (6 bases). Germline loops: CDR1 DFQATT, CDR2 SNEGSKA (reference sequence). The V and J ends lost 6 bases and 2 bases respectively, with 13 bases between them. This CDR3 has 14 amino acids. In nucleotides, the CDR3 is TGCAGTGCGAAACGGGACACCAACACCGGGGAGCTGTTTTTT. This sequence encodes CSAKRDTNTGELFF.

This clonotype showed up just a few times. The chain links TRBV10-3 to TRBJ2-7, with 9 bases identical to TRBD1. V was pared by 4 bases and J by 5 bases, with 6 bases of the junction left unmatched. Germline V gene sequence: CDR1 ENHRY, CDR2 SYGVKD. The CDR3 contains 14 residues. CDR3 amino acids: CAISGTGVPNEQYF. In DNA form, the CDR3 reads TGTGCCATCAGTGGGACAGGGGTACCCAACGAGCAGTACTTC.

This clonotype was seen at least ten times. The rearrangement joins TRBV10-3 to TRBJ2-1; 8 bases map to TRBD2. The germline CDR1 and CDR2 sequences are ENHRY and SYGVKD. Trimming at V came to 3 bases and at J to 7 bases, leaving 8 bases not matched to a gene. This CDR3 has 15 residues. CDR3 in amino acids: CAISDLRGGRNEQFF. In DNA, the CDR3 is TGTGCCATCAGTGATCTGCGCGGCGGGAGGAATGAGCAGTTCTTC.

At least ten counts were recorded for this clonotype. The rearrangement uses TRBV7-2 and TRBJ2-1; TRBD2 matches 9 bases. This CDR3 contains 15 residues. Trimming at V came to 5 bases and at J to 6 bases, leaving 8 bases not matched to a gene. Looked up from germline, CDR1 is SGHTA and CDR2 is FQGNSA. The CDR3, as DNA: TGTGCCAGCAGCCGAGCGGGGGGCGATTTCAATGAGCAGTTCTTC. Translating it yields CASSRAGGDFNEQFF.